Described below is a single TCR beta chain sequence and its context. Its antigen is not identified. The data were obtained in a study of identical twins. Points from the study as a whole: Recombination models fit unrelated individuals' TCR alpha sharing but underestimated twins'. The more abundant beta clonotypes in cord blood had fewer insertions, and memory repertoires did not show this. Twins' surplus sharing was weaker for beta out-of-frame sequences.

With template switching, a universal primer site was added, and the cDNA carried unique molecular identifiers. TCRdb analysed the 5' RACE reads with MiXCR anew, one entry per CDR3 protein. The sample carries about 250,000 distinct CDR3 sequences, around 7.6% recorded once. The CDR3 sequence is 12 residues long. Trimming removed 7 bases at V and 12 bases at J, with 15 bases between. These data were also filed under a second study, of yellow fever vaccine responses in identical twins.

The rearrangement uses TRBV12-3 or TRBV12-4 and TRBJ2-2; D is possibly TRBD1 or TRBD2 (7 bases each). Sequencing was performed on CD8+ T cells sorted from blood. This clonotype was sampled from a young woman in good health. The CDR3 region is CASTAGGGKLFF. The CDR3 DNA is TGTGCCAGCACCGCAGGGGGAGGGAAGCTGTTTTTT.